Below are 29 T cell receptor beta chains sequenced from a single sample in a study of cytomegalovirus exposure and HLA in healthy donors (dated by TCRdb to about 2017). The library came from the immunoSEQ multiplex PCR assay. For the multiplex PCR, a mixture combining 60 forward primers for TCR Vbeta segments and 13 reverse primers for TCR Jbeta segments was used. TCRdb limited this immuneACCESS table to in-frame rearrangements with V and J called. A share of clones is missing; checked studies link under half to unresolved V genes, and the rest is unexplained. The sample table lists 100,000 to 150,000 clones, under 10% of them with a count of one. The top ten clones comprise roughly 7% of the sample. Specimen: PBMCs. The receptors originated from a middle-aged woman in good health and CMV-seropositive.

The table lists this clone with a few counts. This rearrangement joins TRBV5-1 to TRBJ1-2; 7 bases match TRBD1. This CDR3 region has 13 residues. The J segment lost 8 bases and the V segment lost 0 bases, leaving 4 bases of the junction unmatched. Germline CDR1 and CDR2: SGHRS and YFSETQ. This chain's CDR3 is CASSLGQGQGYTF. CDR3 nucleotide sequence: TGCGCCAGCAGCTTGGGACAGGGTCAGGGCTACACCTTC. Together with reference TRBV5-1 and TRBJ1-2, the CDR3 gives the full variable domain: KAGVTQTPRYLIKTRGQQVTLSCSPISGHRSVSWYQQTPGQGLQFLFEYFSETQRNKGNFPGRFSGRQFSNSRSEMNVSTLELGDSALYLCASSLGQGQGYTFGSGTRLTVV.

J is TRBJ1-2 and V is TRBV7-8, with D perhaps TRBD1 (6 bases). Looked up from germline, CDR1 is SGHVS and CDR2 is FQNEAQ. This CDR3 spans 20 amino acids. Trimming pared 1 base from V and 2 bases from J, leaving 26 bases between. The CDR3 bases are TGTGCCAGCAGCTTAGGCGCGGGGGGCAGGCCGACCCGGGGCAACTATGGCTACACCTTC. Translating gives CASSLGAGGRPTRGNYGYTF. The variable domain in full, with the rest retrieved from reference TRBV7-8 and TRBJ1-2, is GAGVSQSPRYKVAKRGQDVALRCDPISGHVSLFWYQQALGQGPEFLTYFQNEAQLDKSGLPSDRFFAERPEGSVSTLKIQRTQQEDSAVYLCASSLGAGGRPTRGNYGYTFGSGTRLTVV.

A few counts support this clone. The genes are TRBV5-1 and TRBJ2-6; TRBD1 matches at 11 bases. Losses at the gene ends were 4 bases for V and 2 bases for J; bases not matched to a gene: 8. Germline-derived CDR1 and CDR2 are SGHRS and YFSETQ. This CDR3 is 18 amino acids long. CDR3 sequence reads: CASSPRGQGEPGANVLTF. The CDR3 bases are TGCGCCAGCAGCCCTCGGGGACAGGGGGAACCTGGGGCCAACGTCCTGACTTTC. The full variable domain, in which reference TRBV5-1 and TRBJ2-6 provide the parts outside the CDR3, is KAGVTQTPRYLIKTRGQQVTLSCSPISGHRSVSWYQQTPGQGLQFLFEYFSETQRNKGNFPGRFSGRQFSNSRSEMNVSTLELGDSALYLCASSPRGQGEPGANVLTFGAGSRLTVL.

The V call is TRBV9, the J call TRBJ1-1; the D gene is possibly TRBD1 (6 bases). This CDR3 contains 13 residues. Trimming shortened V by 4 bases and J by 1 base, and 8 bases separated the two germline ends. CDR1 is SGDLS, CDR2 YYNGEE, per germline. CDR3 nucleotides: TGTGCCAGCAGCCAGGGGCAGAACACTGAAGCTTTCTTT. Protein sequence: CASSQGQNTEAFF. Full variable domain (rest looked up from reference TRBV9 and TRBJ1-1): DSGVTQTPKHLITATGQRVTLRCSPRSGDLSVYWYQQSLDQGLQFLIQYYNGEERAKGNILERFSAQQFPDLHSELNLSSLELGDSALYFCASSQGQNTEAFFGQGTRLTVV.

The chain recombines TRBV5-6 with TRBJ1-2; 11 bases line up with TRBD1. The CDR3 loop spans 15 amino acids. V shed 4 bases and J 2 bases; nucleotides not matched to a gene: 4. Per the germline V gene, CDR1 is SGHDT and CDR2 is YYEEEE. CDR3 coding DNA: TGTGCCAGCAGCCCAGGACAGGGGGCCAACTATGGCTACACCTTC. It yields the protein CASSPGQGANYGYTF.

This chain joins TRBV7-7 and TRBJ2-3; tentatively, D is TRBD1 (6 bases). This CDR3 has 13 amino acids. V lost 5 bases, J lost 3 bases, and 9 bases lay in between. Germline-derived CDR1 and CDR2 are SSHAT and FNYEAQ (reference sequence). The CDR3 region has the DNA TGTGCCAGCAGCCCCCAGGGGACAGATACGCAGTATTTT. This codes for CASSPQGTDTQYF.

V is TRBV27 and J is TRBJ2-7; tentative D call: TRBD2 (5 bases). In germline, CDR1 is MNHEY, CDR2 SMNVEV (reference sequence). This CDR3 has 14 residues. Trimming pared 2 bases from V and 5 bases from J, leaving 13 bases between. The CDR3, as DNA: TGTGCCAGCAGTTTAAGCACGGGGATCCACGAGCAGTACTTC. Translated, it gives CASSLSTGIHEQYF.

V gene TRBV4-3 combines with J gene TRBJ1-6; D is perhaps TRBD1 (6 bases). Germline values: CDR1 LGHNA, CDR2 YSLEER. V lost 0 bases and J lost 8, with 11 bases in between. The CDR3 consists of 15 residues. For the CDR3, the DNA is TGCGCCAGCAGCCAAGAGGGCAGGGGATATTCACCCCTCCACTTT. It is translated as CASSQEGRGYSPLHF.

This chain connects TRBV15 to TRBJ2-1, with 8 bases identical to TRBD2. V gave up 5 bases and J gave up 0 bases; unmatched junction bases: 12. The length of the CDR3 is 18 residues. CDR1 LNHNV and CDR2 YYDKDF come from the germline V gene (reference sequence). The CDR3 DNA reads TGTGCCACCAGCGCGGGGGGCGGGGGCCCGAGCTCCTACAATGAGCAGTTCTTC. Its translation is CATSAGGGGPSSYNEQFF.

This rearrangement joins TRBV5-1 to TRBJ2-2; no firm D call. The CDR3 contains 14 residues. With 2 bases removed from V and 0 bases from J, the gap between germline ends came to 5 bases. Germline-derived CDR1 and CDR2 are SGHRS and YFSETQ. For the CDR3, the DNA is TGCGCCAGCAGCTTTTACACGAACACCGGGGAGCTGTTTTTT. It encodes CASSFYTNTGELFF.

This clone was found a few times. This rearrangement joins TRBV4-1 to TRBJ2-7, with 8 bases aligning to TRBD2. This CDR3 spans 16 amino acids. Germline CDR1 and CDR2: MGHRA and YSYEKL. The ends lost 0 bases at V and 3 bases at J; junction bases unmatched: 7. The CDR3 reads CASSQDGPGGNYEQYF. The CDR3 DNA sequence: TGCGCCAGCAGCCAAGATGGCCCGGGGGGGAACTACGAGCAGTACTTC.

This chain links TRBV5-1 with TRBJ2-5; TRBD1 or TRBD2 may be the D gene (5 bases each). The CDR3 covers 14 residues. Germline V lookup: CDR1 SGHRS, CDR2 YFSETQ. V was clipped by 4 bases and J by 5 bases, with 15 bases between them. CDR3 residues: CASSMGLRGETQYF. The CDR3 DNA reads as TGCGCCAGCAGCATGGGGCTTCGAGGGGAGACCCAGTACTTC.

This clone turned up a few times. The chain carries TRBV5-1 and TRBJ2-2; 11 bases are shared with TRBD1. Germline V gene sequence: CDR1 SGHRS, CDR2 YFSETQ. The CDR3 length is 16 residues. V was clipped by 1 base and J by 4 bases; unmatched bases: 3. The CDR3 nucleotides read TGCGCCAGCAGCTTGACCGGGACAGGGGGCACCGGGGAGCTGTTTTTT. The encoded protein is CASSLTGTGGTGELFF.

The rearrangement links TRBV6-5 to TRBJ1-5; 8 bases line up with TRBD1. The CDR3 is made up of 14 amino acids. Losses at the gene ends were 1 base for V and 7 bases for J; bases not matched to a gene: 3. CDR1 and CDR2 (germline): MNHEY, SVGAGI. The CDR3 DNA sequence: TGTGCCAGCAGTTACTTCCCAGGGGGCCAGCCCCAGCATTTT. It yields the protein CASSYFPGGQPQHF.

This clone was observed a few times. The chain carries TRBV9 and TRBJ2-7, with 11 bases that match TRBD2. This CDR3 contains 14 residues. Germline V lookup: CDR1 SGDLS, CDR2 YYNGEE. V trimming: 2 bases; J trimming: 5 bases; junction bases outside the gene matches: 3. CDR3 bases: TGTGCCAGCAGCGTTAGCGGGGGGGCGGACGAGCAGTACTTC. Its translation is CASSVSGGADEQYF.

This clone was seen a handful of times. CDR3 region: CASSEGQGYYGYTF. The CDR3 bases are TGTGCCAGCTCGGAGGGACAGGGGTACTATGGCTACACCTTC. The chain uses TRBV18 and TRBJ1-2; 10 positions match TRBD1. The CDR3 totals 14 residues. The V segment lost 6 bases and the J segment 3 bases; nucleotides outside the gene matches: 4. CDR1 KGHSH and CDR2 LQKENI come from the germline V gene.

The chain links TRBV7-8 to TRBJ1-5; weak D call: TRBD1 (6 bases). With 0 bases removed from V and 9 bases from J, the gap between germline ends came to 15 bases. This CDR3 has 15 amino acids. Looked up from germline, CDR1 is SGHVS and CDR2 is FQNEAQ. The CDR3 is CASSLAPDRNLPQHF. The CDR3 DNA is TGTGCCAGCAGCTTAGCACCCGACAGGAACTTGCCCCAGCATTTT.

This chain connects TRBV5-4 to TRBJ2-2, with D tentatively TRBD1 (5 bases). Per germline, CDR1 SGHNT and CDR2 YYREEE (reference sequence). V lost 5 bases and J lost 2, with 7 bases in between. The CDR3 has 13 residues. CDR3 DNA: TGTGCCAGCAGACGGACAAACACCGGGGAGCTGTTTTTT. Encoded protein: CASRRTNTGELFF.

In its sample, this clone was seen a few times. V and J are TRBV19 and TRBJ1-5; D not resolved. This CDR3 is built from 14 residues. Germline loops: CDR1 LNHDA, CDR2 SQIVND (reference sequence). With 3 bases removed from V and 13 bases from J, the gap between germline ends came to 19 bases. The chain's CDR3 is CASSMLQGLGNQHF. CDR3 coding DNA: TGTGCCAGTAGTATGCTCCAAGGTCTGGGCAATCAGCATTTT. The full variable domain, rest sourced from reference TRBV19 and TRBJ1-5, is DGGITQSPKYLFRKEGQNVTLSCEQNLNHDAMYWYRQDPGQGLRLIYYSQIVNDFQKGDIAEGYSVSREKKESFPLTVTSAQKNPTAFYLCASSMLQGLGNQHFGDGTRLSIL.

Only a few counts were recorded for this clone. V is TRBV4-2 and J is TRBJ2-5; 14 nucleotides agree with TRBD2. The V and J ends lost 4 bases and 5 bases, in that order; junction bases with no gene match: 9. This CDR3 comprises 17 residues. The germline gives CDR1 LGHNA, CDR2 YNFKEQ. The CDR3: CASSRRLAGGQGETQYF. CDR3 coding DNA: TGTGCCAGCAGCCGCCGACTAGCGGGGGGGCAGGGGGAGACCCAGTACTTC.

The table lists this clone with a few counts. This chain uses TRBV13 with TRBJ2-3; no clear D. This CDR3 is built from 13 residues. CDR1 is PRHDT and CDR2 is FYEKMQ in the germline V gene (reference sequence). Deletions cut 2 bases from V and 5 bases from J, with 8 bases between. DNA of the CDR3: TGTGCCAGCAGCTTACACGGGTTAGATACGCAGTATTTT. It translates to CASSLHGLDTQYF. The whole variable domain, filled in from reference TRBV13 and TRBJ2-3, reads AAGVIQSPRHLIKEKRETATLKCYPIPRHDTVYWYQQGPGQDPQFLISFYEKMQSDKGSIPDRFSAQQFSDYHSELNMSSLELGDSALYFCASSLHGLDTQYFGPGTRLTVL.

The genes are TRBV11-2 and TRBJ2-3; 10 bases are a match to TRBD2. V was pared by 4 bases and J by 5 bases, with 9 bases of the junction left unmatched. The germline gives CDR1 SGHAT, CDR2 FQNNGV. The CDR3 runs 16 residues. The DNA of the CDR3 is TGTGCCAGCAGCTCATCCCTAGCGGGGGTGGGAGATACGCAGTATTTT. This sequence encodes CASSSSLAGVGDTQYF.

The rearrangement joins TRBV2 to TRBJ1-4; 8 nucleotides agree with TRBD1. Trimming at V came to 7 bases and at J to 7 bases, leaving 8 bases not matched to a gene. Germline values: CDR1 SNHLY, CDR2 FYNNEI. This CDR3 is built from 14 residues. The CDR3 loop is CASTKTGAGEKLFF. For the CDR3, the DNA is TGTGCCAGCACTAAGACAGGGGCAGGTGAAAAACTGTTTTTT.

This clone has more than one count but fewer than ten. The chain recombines TRBV6-1 with TRBJ1-5, with TRBD1 as a possible D gene (5 bases). This CDR3 region has 14 residues. With 7 bases removed from V and 7 bases from J, the gap between germline ends came to 17 bases. Looked up from germline, CDR1 is MNHNS and CDR2 is SASEGT. CDR3 region: CASNPGGARQPQHF. The DNA of the CDR3 is TGTGCCAGCAACCCAGGTGGGGCTAGGCAGCCCCAGCATTTT.

This clone was picked up a small number of times. The gene calls are TRBV19 and TRBJ1-1; possible D gene TRBD1, 6 bases. The CDR3 is 16 residues long. Germline assignment: CDR1 LNHDA and CDR2 SQIVND (reference sequence). V was clipped by 6 bases and J by 0 bases, with 17 bases between them. CDR3 loop: CASSQQTTGVNTEAFF. In nucleotides, the CDR3 is TGTGCCAGTAGCCAACAAACGACAGGAGTGAACACTGAAGCTTTCTTT.

The V and J genes are TRBV2 and TRBJ2-3, with D perhaps matching TRBD2 (6 bases). Trimming shortened V by 4 bases and J by 2 bases, and 13 bases separated the two germline ends. This CDR3 comprises 15 residues. Germline V gene sequence: CDR1 SNHLY, CDR2 FYNNEI. CDR3 protein: CASSVLEGATDTQYF. Here the CDR3 DNA reads TGTGCCAGCAGTGTTTTGGAGGGAGCCACAGATACGCAGTATTTT.

This clone is medium-sized within its sample. The V and J genes are TRBV14 and TRBJ2-1; possibly TRBD2 for D (7 bases). Trimming left V 7 bases short and J 7 bases short, with 17 bases between. Germline CDR1 is SGHDN and CDR2 is FVKESK. This CDR3 is built from 14 residues. In DNA, the CDR3 is TGTGCCAGCACTCCTGGGAGGGGGGGTAATGAGCAGTTCTTC. Translated, it gives CASTPGRGGNEQFF.

This clone was seen only a few times. This chain uses TRBV7-9 with TRBJ1-3; maybe TRBD1 (5 bases). The ends were cut back, 5 bases at V and 0 bases at J, with 11 bases in the middle. The CDR3 length is 15 residues. Germline-derived CDR1 and CDR2 are SEHNR and FQNEAQ (reference sequence). In DNA, the CDR3 is TGTGCCAGCAGCGCTCGGGGGACCTCTGGAAACACCATATATTTT. Its protein is CASSARGTSGNTIYF.

This clone was counted only a few times. The genes are TRBV19 and TRBJ1-1; perhaps TRBD1 as D (6 bases). The germline V gene encodes CDR1 LNHDA and CDR2 SQIVND (reference sequence). Trimming stripped 5 bases from V and 1 base from J, with 17 bases between. The CDR3 extends over 16 amino acids. CDR3 nucleotides: TGTGCCAGTAGTCTGAGGACAGTGGGCGGGAACACTGAAGCTTTCTTT. Protein: CASSLRTVGGNTEAFF.